These T cell receptor beta chains were read from a single sample in a study of T cells in Graves' hyperthyroidism and ophthalmopathy. TCRdb called the multiplex PCR reads again in MiXCR, with one record for every CDR3 protein. Among about 710,000 distinct CDR3 sequences, about a sixth were seen once, and the ten largest hold under 9.5%. Sequencing was done on a sample of blood. These receptors came from a man aged 18 to 30 with Graves' hyperthyroidism. CDR3s include the opening cysteine and the closing phenylalanine or tryptophan. Fields, in order: V gene, J gene, D gene, clone size, CDR3 protein, CDR3 DNA. A D gene is named only where the DNA matches it firmly. Expanded clones get a size class; other rows say once, few or many, or leave the size out.

V: TRBV3-1
J: TRBJ2-7
D: NA
size: many
CDR3: CASSHSPGSDYEQYF
DNA: TGTGCCAGCAGCCACTCCCCGGGGAGCGACTACGAGCAGTACTTC

V: TRBV9
J: TRBJ2-5
D: TRBD2
size: NA
CDR3: CASSYRLAGAQETQYF
DNA: TGTGCCAGCAGCTACCGACTAGCGGGAGCCCAAGAGACCCAGTACTTC

V: TRBV28
J: TRBJ2-1
D: TRBD2
size: NA
CDR3: CASSSLGTSHNEQFF
DNA: TGTGCCAGCAGTTCCCTCGGGACTAGTCACAATGAGCAGTTCTTC

V: TRBV28
J: TRBJ1-2
D: NA
size: NA
CDR3: CASSLSTAVYGYTF
DNA: TGTGCCAGCAGTTTATCTACAGCTGTCTATGGCTACACCTTC

V: TRBV12-3/TRBV12-4
J: TRBJ2-7
D: NA
size: many
CDR3: CASSKGRSYEQYF
DNA: TGTGCCAGCTCGAAGGGCCGGTCCTACGAGCAGTACTTC

V: TRBV11-3
J: TRBJ1-1
D: NA
size: few
CDR3: CASSTWPVDTEAFF
DNA: TGTGCCAGCAGCACGTGGCCTGTCGACACTGAAGCTTTCTTT

V: TRBV27
J: TRBJ2-4
D: NA
size: few
CDR3: CASTVRGQGKNIQYF
DNA: TGTGCCAGCACAGTAAGGGGTCAGGGCAAAAACATTCAGTACTTC

V: TRBV27
J: TRBJ2-5
D: NA
size: few
CDR3: CASSLSSVAETQYF
DNA: TGTGCCAGCAGTCTCTCCAGTGTTGCGGAGACCCAGTACTTC

V: TRBV6-1
J: TRBJ2-7
D: NA
size: many
CDR3: CATKTGHYAKNDEQYF
DNA: TGTGCCACCAAAACGGGGCACTACGCCAAAAATGATGAGCAGTACTTC

V: TRBV18
J: TRBJ2-5
D: NA
size: many
CDR3: CASSPDGQETQYF
DNA: TGTGCCAGCTCACCAGACGGCCAAGAGACCCAGTACTTC

V: TRBV29-1
J: TRBJ2-7
D: NA
size: few
CDR3: CSVSPGHSKYEQYF
DNA: TGCAGCGTGTCCCCGGGACACTCTAAATACGAGCAGTACTTC

V: TRBV28
J: TRBJ1-2
D: NA
size: few
CDR3: CASTPPGGNYGYTF
DNA: TGTGCCAGCACCCCGCCGGGAGGGAACTATGGCTACACCTTC

V: TRBV28
J: TRBJ2-1
D: TRBD2
size: few
CDR3: CASSRSGSGHNEQFF
DNA: TGTGCCAGCAGTCGAAGCGGGAGTGGTCACAATGAGCAGTTCTTC

V: TRBV19
J: TRBJ2-7
D: TRBD2
size: NA
CDR3: CASSIFLAASYEQYF
DNA: TGTGCCAGTAGTATTTTTCTAGCGGCATCCTACGAGCAGTACTTC

V: TRBV19
J: TRBJ1-5
D: TRBD1
size: few
CDR3: CASTIGGTGGNRPQHF
DNA: TGTGCCAGTACCATCGGAGGGACAGGGGGTAATCGGCCCCAGCATTTT

V: TRBV7-9
J: TRBJ2-4
D: NA
size: NA
CDR3: CASSLSQGIQYF
DNA: TGTGCCAGCAGCTTATCCCAGGGCATTCAGTACTTC

V: TRBV4-2
J: TRBJ2-5
D: TRBD1
size: NA
CDR3: CASSQVGTGFPETQYF
DNA: TGTGCCAGCAGCCAAGTGGGGACAGGGTTTCCAGAGACCCAGTACTTC

V: TRBV7-9
J: TRBJ2-7
D: NA
size: many
CDR3: CASRLSGRGHEQYF
DNA: TGTGCCAGCCGCTTGTCGGGTCGAGGGCACGAGCAGTACTTC

V: TRBV30
J: TRBJ2-3
D: NA
size: many
CDR3: CAWRALGTQYF
DNA: TGTGCCTGGAGAGCACTGGGGACGCAGTATTTT

V: TRBV18
J: TRBJ2-5
D: NA
size: NA
CDR3: CASSPGSAGIRQETQYF
DNA: TGTGCCAGCTCACCTGGTTCCGCAGGGATCAGACAAGAGACCCAGTACTTC

V: TRBV4-3
J: TRBJ1-1
D: TRBD1
size: few
CDR3: CASSQGDRDDTEAFF
DNA: TGCGCCAGCAGCCAGGGGGACAGGGACGACACTGAAGCTTTCTTT

V: TRBV10-3
J: TRBJ2-7
D: TRBD1
size: many
CDR3: CAIRQGPTYEQYF
DNA: TGTGCCATCAGACAGGGGCCTACCTACGAGCAGTACTTC

V: TRBV20-1
J: TRBJ2-3
D: TRBD2
size: many
CDR3: CSARDRRLAGRDTQYF
DNA: TGCAGTGCTAGAGATCGAAGGCTAGCGGGGCGTGATACGCAGTATTTT

V: TRBV4-3
J: TRBJ1-4
D: NA
size: NA
CDR3: CASSQEINGKLFF
DNA: TGCGCCAGCAGCCAAGAAATAAACGGAAAACTGTTTTTT

V: TRBV5-5
J: TRBJ2-2
D: NA
size: few
CDR3: CASSSRWVNTGELFF
DNA: TGTGCCAGCAGCTCCCGTTGGGTGAACACCGGGGAGCTGTTTTTT

V: TRBV5-1
J: TRBJ1-1
D: TRBD1
size: NA
CDR3: CASSLTTGTRTEAFF
DNA: TGCGCCAGCAGCTTGACGACAGGGACGCGGACTGAAGCTTTCTTT

V: TRBV7-9
J: TRBJ1-5
D: NA
size: NA
CDR3: CASSMAPGNSNQPQHF
DNA: TGTGCCAGCAGCATGGCCCCAGGGAACAGCAATCAGCCCCAGCATTTT

V: TRBV7-9
J: TRBJ2-2
D: NA
size: many
CDR3: CASSLGSAGELFF
DNA: TGTGCCAGCAGCTTAGGCTCCGCCGGGGAGCTGTTTTTT

V: TRBV2
J: TRBJ1-4
D: TRBD1
size: NA
CDR3: CASTRQGPNEKLFF
DNA: TGTGCCAGCACCAGACAGGGACCTAATGAAAAACTGTTTTTT

V: TRBV6-1
J: TRBJ2-2
D: TRBD2
size: few
CDR3: CASRGTSGSGTGELFF
DNA: TGTGCCAGCAGAGGGACTAGCGGGAGTGGGACCGGGGAGCTGTTTTTT

V: TRBV29-1
J: TRBJ1-2
D: NA
size: few
CDR3: CSAGAQGDGYTF
DNA: TGCAGCGCCGGGGCTCAAGGGGATGGCTACACCTTC

V: TRBV16
J: TRBJ2-7
D: NA
size: NA
CDR3: CASSQMGTGSYEQYF
DNA: TGTGCCAGCAGCCAAATGGGAACAGGCTCCTACGAGCAGTACTTC

V: TRBV28
J: TRBJ2-2
D: TRBD2
size: NA
CDR3: CASSFPRTSGLNTGELFF
DNA: TGTGCCAGCAGTTTCCCCCGGACTAGCGGCTTGAACACCGGGGAGCTGTTTTTT

V: TRBV28
J: TRBJ1-4
D: NA
size: NA
CDR3: CASSYGGGTVGEKLFF
DNA: TGTGCCAGCAGCTACGGAGGGGGTACAGTTGGGGAAAAACTGTTTTTT

V: TRBV27
J: TRBJ2-5
D: NA
size: NA
CDR3: CASSPWGGQEAQYF
DNA: TGTGCCAGCAGTCCTTGGGGGGGCCAAGAGGCCCAGTACTTC

V: TRBV5-1
J: TRBJ1-1
D: TRBD1
size: many
CDR3: CASSLVTGGGFGGAFF
DNA: TGCGCCAGCAGCTTGGTCACAGGGGGCGGATTCGGTGGAGCTTTCTTT

V: TRBV20-1
J: TRBJ2-2
D: TRBD2
size: NA
CDR3: CSARDGSGDTGELFF
DNA: TGCAGTGCTAGAGATGGAAGCGGGGATACCGGGGAGCTGTTTTTT

V: TRBV11-2
J: TRBJ2-1
D: TRBD2
size: many
CDR3: CASGLAGVYNEQFF
DNA: TGTGCGTCCGGACTAGCGGGGGTCTACAATGAGCAGTTCTTC

V: TRBV19
J: TRBJ1-1
D: NA
size: NA
CDR3: CACSIRAGGTEAFF
DNA: TGTGCCTGTAGTATACGGGCGGGGGGCACTGAAGCTTTCTTT

V: TRBV6-2/TRBV6-3
J: TRBJ1-5
D: TRBD1
size: few
CDR3: CASRPYAGGVGQPQHF
DNA: TGTGCCAGCAGACCATACGCAGGGGGCGTGGGTCAGCCCCAGCATTTT

V: TRBV5-5
J: TRBJ2-1
D: TRBD2
size: few
CDR3: CASSTRPGLAGAYEQFF
DNA: TGTGCCAGCAGCACACGGCCGGGACTAGCGGGAGCCTATGAGCAGTTCTTC

V: TRBV30
J: TRBJ2-5
D: NA
size: NA
CDR3: CAWSGGRGTQYF
DNA: TGTGCCTGGAGTGGGGGGCGCGGGACCCAGTACTTC

V: TRBV5-1
J: TRBJ1-3
D: NA
size: NA
CDR3: CASSFLGSGNTIYF
DNA: TGCGCCAGCAGCTTCCTAGGGTCTGGAAACACCATATATTTT

V: TRBV2
J: TRBJ2-1
D: TRBD2
size: many
CDR3: CASRLGLAGEIVHNEQFF
DNA: TGTGCCAGCAGACTGGGACTAGCGGGGGAGATTGTCCACAATGAGCAGTTCTTC

V: TRBV6-2/TRBV6-3
J: TRBJ1-1
D: NA
size: many
CDR3: CASSYAGGNTEAFF
DNA: TGTGCCAGCAGTTACGCCGGAGGAAACACTGAAGCTTTCTTT

V: TRBV2
J: TRBJ2-5
D: NA
size: once
CDR3: CASTGVRTQYF
DNA: TGTGCCAGCACAGGGGTGAGGACCCAGTACTTC

V: TRBV7-2
J: TRBJ2-2
D: TRBD2
size: NA
CDR3: CASRPLAGGANTGELFF
DNA: TGTGCCAGCAGACCACTAGCGGGAGGCGCGAACACCGGGGAGCTGTTTTTT

V: TRBV10-3
J: TRBJ1-5
D: NA
size: NA
CDR3: CAISESGQEQPQHF
DNA: TGTGCCATCAGTGAGTCTGGACAAGAACAGCCCCAGCATTTT

V: TRBV3-1
J: TRBJ2-3
D: NA
size: many
CDR3: CASSDGVARDTQYF
DNA: TGTGCCAGCAGCGATGGGGTAGCGAGAGATACGCAGTATTTT

V: TRBV5-5
J: TRBJ1-5
D: NA
size: few
CDR3: CASSVTPQPQHF
DNA: TGTGCCAGCAGTGTGACCCCACAGCCCCAGCATTTT

V: TRBV10-3
J: TRBJ2-1
D: NA
size: NA
CDR3: CAINPEGGSEQFF
DNA: TGTGCCATCAATCCTGAGGGGGGCAGTGAGCAGTTCTTC

V: TRBV6-2/TRBV6-3
J: TRBJ2-7
D: TRBD1
size: many
CDR3: CASSHDRGYEQYF
DNA: TGTGCCAGCAGCCACGACAGGGGCTACGAGCAGTACTTC

V: TRBV12-3/TRBV12-4
J: TRBJ2-3
D: NA
size: many
CDR3: CASSSTSATSTDTQYF
DNA: TGTGCCAGCAGTTCTACCTCCGCGACTAGCACAGATACGCAGTATTTT